The rows below give T cell receptor beta chains drawn from one sample of a study of blood T cell repertoires in COVID-19. Clones were sequenced by immunoSEQ multiplex PCR, and TCRdb holds only the in-frame ones, with some missing. Of 60,000 to 70,000 clones in the sample, around 80% were seen once. Specimen: peripheral blood. The origin of the receptors is a woman aged 70-85 years with acute or convalescent COVID-19. Both conserved end residues are part of each CDR3. The D gene is left open where the match is weak. Where a row states a size, it is once, few, many or the class of an expanded clone; other rows omit it.

CDR3 length | clone size | J gene | D gene | V gene | CDR3 DNA | CDR3 protein
16 | NA | TRBJ2-4 | NA | TRBV7-9 | TGTGCCAGCAGCTTAATTGGTCTAGGGGATGGAAACATTCAGTACTTC | CASSLIGLGDGNIQYF
14 | NA | TRBJ2-7 | TRBD2 | TRBV7-2 | TGTGCCAGCAGCTCATTAGCGGGGGATTACGAGCAGTACTTC | CASSSLAGDYEQYF
16 | NA | TRBJ2-6 | TRBD2 | TRBV6-4 | TGTGCCAGCAGTGGGACTAGCGGCGGTGGGGCCAACGTCCTGACTTTC | CASSGTSGGGANVLTF
15 | NA | TRBJ2-3 | TRBD1 | TRBV24-1 | TGTGCCACCAGTCCGGGACAGGGCTGGCCAGATACGCAGTATTTT | CATSPGQGWPDTQYF
15 | NA | TRBJ2-3 | TRBD1 | TRBV6-5 | TGTGCCAGCAGAGGGGACAGTGCAAGGAGGGATACGCAGTATTTT | CASRGDSARRDTQYF
15 | NA | TRBJ2-2 | NA | TRBV12-2 | TGTGCAAGTCGCTTTGATCGGACAGGGGTCGGGGAGCTGTTTTTT | CASRFDRTGVGELFF
14 | NA | TRBJ1-1 | NA | TRBV7-9 | TGTGCCAGCAGCTTCTCACAGGGGAACACTGAAGCTTTCTTT | CASSFSQGNTEAFF
18 | few | TRBJ2-3 | TRBD2 | TRBV27 | TGTGCCAGCAGTTTTCGGAGGACTAGCGGGGCTAGCACAGATACGCAGTATTTT | CASSFRRTSGASTDTQYF
11 | NA | TRBJ2-3 | NA | TRBV6-5 | TGTGCCAGCAGTTTCTCAGATACGCAGTATTTT | CASSFSDTQYF
12 | NA | TRBJ1-2 | NA | TRBV6-5 | TGTGCCGTACAGAGAACTAACTATGGCTACACCTTC | CAVQRTNYGYTF
13 | NA | TRBJ2-5 | NA | TRBV28 | TGTGCCACCTTACAGGGTAGGCAAGAGACCCAGTACTTC | CATLQGRQETQYF
19 | NA | TRBJ2-7 | NA | TRBV12-2 | TGTGCAAGTCGCTCATACCATCCTGGGGGGCAGGGGGTTCCCTACGAGCAGTACTTC | CASRSYHPGGQGVPYEQYF
14 | NA | TRBJ1-2 | TRBD1 | TRBV5-6 | TGTGCCAGCAGCATAAAGGGACAGATCTATGGCTACACCTTC | CASSIKGQIYGYTF
13 | NA | TRBJ1-2 | TRBD1 | TRBV5-1 | TGCGCCAGCAGCGAGGGACAGGCGGCTGGCTACACCTTC | CASSEGQAAGYTF
14 | few | TRBJ1-2 | NA | TRBV14 | TGTGCCAGCAGCCCGACGGGATTCAACTATGGCTACACCTTC | CASSPTGFNYGYTF
14 | NA | TRBJ2-7 | NA | TRBV27 | TGTGCCAGCAGCCCCAGGGTTCCGGTCTACGAGCAGTACTTC | CASSPRVPVYEQYF
19 | NA | TRBJ2-3 | TRBD2 | TRBV12-5 | TGTGCTAGTGGTTTGCCTCGAGGTGCTAGCGGGGTAAGGACAGATACGCAGTATTTT | CASGLPRGASGVRTDTQYF
15 | NA | TRBJ2-1 | NA | TRBV7-2 | TGTGCCAGCAGCCGCGGCGCGATTTCCTACAATGAGCAGTTCTTC | CASSRGAISYNEQFF
13 | few | TRBJ1-1 | NA | TRBV7-3 | TGTGCCAGCAGCTCCATCGGAGGGAGGGGATCTTTCTTT | CASSSIGGRGSFF
14 | many | TRBJ2-3 | TRBD2 | TRBV11-3 | TGTGCCAGCAGCTTGACTAGCAGCACAGATACGCAGTATTTT | CASSLTSSTDTQYF
16 | NA | TRBJ2-4 | TRBD1 | TRBV4-1 | TGCGCCAGCAGCGGGTCACGGGACAGAATGGCCAACATTCAGTACTTC | CASSGSRDRMANIQYF
16 | NA | TRBJ2-2 | TRBD1 | TRBV3-1/TRBV3-2 | TGTGCCAGCAGCCCGGCGGTGGGACAGGGGACCGGGGAGCTGTTTTTT | CASSPAVGQGTGELFF
16 | NA | TRBJ1-5 | TRBD1 | TRBV5-6 | TGTGCCAGCAGCTTTTTCGTGGACAGGGGGAATCAGCCCCAGCATTTT | CASSFFVDRGNQPQHF
15 | NA | TRBJ2-2 | NA | TRBV4-3 | TGCGCCAGCAGCCAAGATCTGGCTAGTCCCGGGGAGCTGTTTTTT | CASSQDLASPGELFF
16 | NA | TRBJ1-4 | NA | TRBV28 | TGTGCCAGCAGTTTACCCGGACAGACAACTAATGAAAAACTGTTTTTT | CASSLPGQTTNEKLFF
13 | NA | TRBJ2-3 | NA | TRBV12-5 | TGTGCTAGTGGTTTGTCAGGGGCAGATACGCAGTATTTT | CASGLSGADTQYF
16 | once | TRBJ1-6 | TRBD1 | TRBV3-1/TRBV3-2 | TGTGCCAGCAGCCAAGCCGGGACAGCGATTAATTCACCCCTCCACTTT | CASSQAGTAINSPLHF
15 | NA | TRBJ2-5 | TRBD1 | TRBV5-1 | TGCGCCAGCAGCGCCGGGACAGGGGGCCCGGAGACCCAGTACTTC | CASSAGTGGPETQYF
13 | NA | TRBJ2-1 | TRBD1 | TRBV12-3/TRBV12-4 | TGTGCCAGCAGTTGGCCGGACAGGGGGGCCCAGTTCTTC | CASSWPDRGAQFF
15 | NA | TRBJ1-2 | NA | TRBV28 | TGTGCCAGCAGTTTAAAGGGCAGGGCGTTCTATGGCTACACCTTC | CASSLKGRAFYGYTF
12 | NA | TRBJ2-3 | NA | TRBV12-3/TRBV12-4 | TGTGCCAGCAGTTTAGACGGGGATACGCAGTATTTT | CASSLDGDTQYF
17 | NA | TRBJ1-1 | NA | TRBV7-9 | TGTGCCAGCAGCCTATACGGGACACCCCGTCCTAGCACTGAAGCTTTCTTT | CASSLYGTPRPSTEAFF
17 | NA | TRBJ2-3 | TRBD1 | TRBV4-2 | TGTGCCAGCAGCCCCATGGGGACAGGGGGTGAGGCAGATACGCAGTATTTT | CASSPMGTGGEADTQYF
14 | NA | TRBJ2-7 | NA | TRBV5-5 | TGTGCCAGCTGCCTCGACAGGGCGGGGTACGAGCAGTACTTC | CASCLDRAGYEQYF
14 | NA | TRBJ1-5 | TRBD1 | TRBV11-2 | TGTGCCCGACTCACAGGGGGCGTTCATCAGCCCCAGCATTTT | CARLTGGVHQPQHF
15 | NA | TRBJ1-6 | TRBD1 | TRBV6-5 | TGTGCCAGCAGTTTCGGGACAGACTCTAATTCACCCCTCCACTTT | CASSFGTDSNSPLHF
15 | NA | TRBJ2-7 | NA | TRBV7-3 | TGTGCCAGCAGCTTAGTTCCGGGAGCAGTGGGGGAGCAGTACTTC | CASSLVPGAVGEQYF
14 | NA | TRBJ1-4 | NA | TRBV3-1/TRBV3-2 | TGTGCCAGCAGCCCCGCGGGGGGAGGTGAAAAACTGTTTTTT | CASSPAGGGEKLFF
17 | NA | TRBJ1-4 | NA | TRBV15 | TGTGCCACCAGCAGAGGGAGCTACCAGGGGTTTAATGAAAAACTGTTTTTT | CATSRGSYQGFNEKLFF
15 | few | TRBJ1-2 | NA | TRBV7-8 | TGTGCCAGCAGCCCCACCACAGGGACCCCATATGGCTACACCTTC | CASSPTTGTPYGYTF
14 | NA | TRBJ1-5 | TRBD1 | TRBV5-5 | TGTGCCAGCAGCTATGGGACAGGCTTTCAGCCCCAGCATTTT | CASSYGTGFQPQHF
15 | NA | TRBJ2-7 | TRBD2 | TRBV7-7 | TGTGCCAGCAGCGTAGGACTAGCGGGGATCTACGAGCAGTACTTC | CASSVGLAGIYEQYF
14 | NA | TRBJ2-5 | NA | TRBV7-9 | TGTGCCAGCAGCGATTCTACGGGGGAAGAGACCCAGTACTTC | CASSDSTGEETQYF
15 | NA | TRBJ1-2 | NA | TRBV18 | TGTGCCAGCTCATCAGGGAAACCATCTAACTATGGCTACACCTTC | CASSSGKPSNYGYTF
16 | NA | TRBJ2-3 | TRBD2 | TRBV25-1 | TGTGCCAGCAGGGCTTCGAGCGGGGGGGCCCAAGATACGCAGTATTTT | CASRASSGGAQDTQYF
15 | NA | TRBJ2-3 | TRBD2 | TRBV10-1 | TGCGCCAGCAGTGAGTCGAGCGGGGTTACAGATACGCAGTATTTT | CASSESSGVTDTQYF
17 | once | TRBJ1-5 | TRBD1 | TRBV28 | TGTGCCAGCAGTTTACCTAACTATGACAGGGTCGGGCAGCCCCAGCATTTT | CASSLPNYDRVGQPQHF
13 | NA | TRBJ1-1 | NA | TRBV6-5 | TGTGCCAGCCTGGGGCAGACGAATTATGAAGCTTTCTTT | CASLGQTNYEAFF
13 | few | TRBJ1-2 | TRBD1 | TRBV12-3/TRBV12-4 | TGTGCCAGCAGGATGGACAGGGGAGATGGCTACACCTTC | CASRMDRGDGYTF
17 | NA | TRBJ2-5 | TRBD2 | TRBV5-4 | TGTGCCAGCTCCCAGGGGCTAGCGGGGGGCCAACAAGAGACCCAGTACTTC | CASSQGLAGGQQETQYF
13 | NA | TRBJ1-1 | NA | TRBV19 | TGTGCCAGTAGTCTTCAGGAGAACACTGAAGCTTTCTTT | CASSLQENTEAFF
13 | NA | TRBJ2-3 | NA | TRBV6-5 | TGTGCCAGCAGTTACGACAGGACAGATACGCAGTATTTT | CASSYDRTDTQYF
14 | NA | TRBJ2-2 | NA | TRBV7-3 | TGTGCCAGCAGCTTAATACCGGGGGCCGGGGAGCTGTTTTTT | CASSLIPGAGELFF
13 | NA | TRBJ1-5 | NA | TRBV7-8 | TGTGCCAGCAGCTTAGCGCTAGGTCAGCCCCAGCATTTT | CASSLALGQPQHF
15 | NA | TRBJ2-3 | TRBD1 | TRBV30 | TGTGCCTGGAGTGTACAGACAGGGGGCACAGATACGCAGTATTTT | CAWSVQTGGTDTQYF